A single sample is the source of the 14 T cell receptor beta chains below, sequenced in a study of naive and memory T cell subsets. Alpha and beta constant region primers primed reverse transcription for blood and skin samples. Using its own MiXCR run on the 5' RACE reads, TCRdb lists one record per CDR3 protein. The sample shows tens of thousands of distinct CDR3 sequences, 3.5% to 5% of them seen only once. RNA was extracted from 2 to 3 ml of whole blood of healthy adults. The receptors were gathered from a male donor in good health.

This clonotype was found many times. The chain links TRBV2 to TRBJ1-5; D perhaps matches TRBD1 (5 bases). Germline CDR1 and CDR2: SNHLY and FYNNEI. V was cut by 6 bases and J by 9 bases, with 15 bases left in between. CDR3 size: 13 residues. The CDR3 region has the DNA TGTGCCAGCAGACTGACAGAAAAGGGGCCCCAGCATTTT. This gives the protein CASRLTEKGPQHF.

This clonotype was counted at least ten times. The chain recombines TRBV3-1 with TRBJ2-7, with TRBD1 identical over 7 bases. V shed 4 bases and J 1 base; nucleotides not matched to a gene: 10. CDR1 LGHDT and CDR2 YNNKEL come from the germline V gene (reference sequence). The CDR3 covers 16 residues. The CDR3 coding sequence is TGTGCCAGCAGCCTCACCCCCGGGACAGCATCCTACGAGCAGTACTTC. It is translated as CASSLTPGTASYEQYF.

This clonotype appeared many times. CDR3 nucleotide sequence: TGCAGCGTTGTCCCCGTAACTAGCACAGATACGCAGTATTTT. Translation: CSVVPVTSTDTQYF. The rearrangement joins TRBV29-1 to TRBJ2-3; the D is unclear. V lost 4 bases to trimming and J lost 0 bases, with 11 bases between them. The CDR3 is 14 amino acids. The V gene's germline CDR1 is SQVTM and CDR2 ANQGSEA.

This clonotype was detected many times. The chain has TRBV6-2 or TRBV6-3 and TRBJ2-1; D call uncertain. This CDR3 is 13 amino acids long. Germline assignment: CDR1 MNHEY and CDR2 SVGEGT. Trimming removed 2 bases at V and 9 bases at J, with 11 bases between. The CDR3 DNA reads TGTGCCAGCAGTTACCCCTTAGAGGCTGAGCAGTTCTTC. It encodes CASSYPLEAEQFF.

The table lists this clonotype with many counts. The chain couples TRBV4-1 to TRBJ2-7; D uncertain. The CDR3 totals 15 residues. V lost 0 bases and J lost 3, with 12 bases in between. Germline CDR1 MGHRA, CDR2 YSYEKL. CDR3 DNA: TGCGCCAGCAGCCAAGATGCTAGGTTGGTCTACGAGCAGTACTTC. Amino acids: CASSQDARLVYEQYF.

This chain joins TRBV12-3 or TRBV12-4 and TRBJ1-1, with D possibly TRBD1 on 5 matching bases. The CDR3 covers 13 residues. The V end lost 3 bases, the J end lost 7 bases, and 12 bases lay between the germline ends. The CDR3 loop is CASSFKGKGEAFF. In DNA form, the CDR3 reads TGTGCCAGCAGTTTTAAGGGGAAGGGTGAAGCTTTCTTT.

This clonotype was picked up many times. The chain combines TRBV7-3 with TRBJ2-3; a weak D match, TRBD2 (6 bases). There are 15 residues in the CDR3. Germline CDR1 and CDR2: SGHTA and FQGTGA. V gave up 0 bases and J gave up 3 bases, with 10 bases separating them. This CDR3 is CASSLTRGRTDTQYF. In DNA form, the CDR3 reads TGTGCCAGCAGCTTAACTCGGGGGAGGACAGATACGCAGTATTTT.

This clonotype appeared many times. The chain joins TRBV6-5 to TRBJ1-5, with 7 bases matching TRBD1. Trimming at V came to 6 bases and at J to 3 bases, leaving 11 bases not matched to a gene. CDR1 is MNHEY, CDR2 SVGAGI, per germline. This CDR3 has 16 residues. CDR3 protein: CASSPGGGNHNQPQHF. DNA of the CDR3: TGTGCCAGCAGCCCAGGGGGAGGGAATCACAATCAGCCCCAGCATTTT.

This clonotype is classed as medium-sized. CDR3 sequence reads: CAISESAVRDGFYGYTF. As DNA, the CDR3 is TGTGCCATCAGTGAGTCGGCTGTCCGGGACGGCTTCTATGGCTACACCTTC. The genes are TRBV10-3 and TRBJ1-2; a possible D gene is TRBD1 (5 bases). Trimming removed 0 bases from V and 4 bases from J, with 18 bases in between. This CDR3 contains 17 residues. The germline V gene has CDR1 ENHRY and CDR2 SYGVKD.

This clonotype was detected ten times or more. CDR3 nucleotide sequence: TGCAGCGTTGAAGTTTCTCGAGAGACCCAGTACTTC. This encodes CSVEVSRETQYF. This rearrangement joins TRBV29-1 to TRBJ2-5, with D unclear. The CDR3 is 12 amino acids. Looked up from germline, CDR1 is SQVTM and CDR2 is ANQGSEA. The ends were cut back, 1 base at V and 4 bases at J, with 7 bases in the middle.

In its sample, this clonotype was seen many times. The chain carries TRBV6-5 and TRBJ2-7, with no clear D. The CDR3 contains 15 residues. Germline loops: CDR1 MNHEY, CDR2 SVGAGI. Trimming cost V 0 bases and J 5 bases, with 14 bases left between them. CDR3 sequence: CASSYSPGRSNEQYF. DNA for the CDR3: TGTGCCAGCAGTTACTCTCCCGGCCGTTCGAACGAGCAGTACTTC.

This clonotype was seen at least ten times. The chain recombines TRBV4-1 with TRBJ2-5, with 10 positions matching TRBD2. CDR3 length equals 16 residues. Germline CDR1 and CDR2: MGHRA and YSYEKL. The V and J ends lost 0 bases and 4 bases, in that order; junction bases with no gene match: 5. CDR3 nucleotides: TGCGCCAGCAGCCAAGAAGGTCTAGCGGGAGCAGAGACCCAGTACTTC. Translated: CASSQEGLAGAETQYF.

This clonotype has at least ten counts. V gene TRBV19 combines with J gene TRBJ2-6, with 9 nucleotides matching TRBD1. The CDR3 loop spans 17 amino acids. CDR1 is LNHDA and CDR2 is SQIVND in the germline V gene (reference sequence). The junction had 8 bases not matched to a gene; V was cut back by 8 bases and J by 0 bases. CDR3: CASAAGTGFSGANVLTF. The CDR3 nucleotides read TGTGCCAGTGCCGCCGGGACAGGGTTCTCTGGGGCCAACGTCCTGACTTTC.

This clonotype was seen repeatedly, ten times or more. The gene calls are TRBV3-1 and TRBJ2-5; 7 bases are a match to TRBD2. This CDR3 contains 15 residues. Germline V CDR1 and CDR2: LGHDT, YNNKEL (reference sequence). The junction had 7 bases not matched to a gene; V was cut back by 1 base and J by 5 bases. CDR3 residues: CASSQAGRGGETQYF. The CDR3 DNA sequence: TGTGCCAGCAGCCAAGCGGGGAGGGGCGGGGAGACCCAGTACTTC.